This T cell receptor (beta chain) was found in a study of blood T cell repertoires in COVID-19. Original handling: Estimated nucleated cell counts came from reference gene primer amplification. Libraries were prepared by immunoSEQ multiplex PCR; TCRdb keeps only in-frame clonotypes and omits some of them. From that table come the V and J calls and clone size; the DNA was used to work out D and trimming. The sample gives over 250,000 clones, about three quarters of which show up once; 3% to 3.5% is in the top ten. CDR1 is MDHEN, CDR2 SYDVKM, per germline. This CDR3 is built from 17 residues. V was pared by 0 bases and J by 3 bases, with 4 bases of the junction left unmatched. This clone was detected only a few times.

Material for sequencing was peripheral blood. The chain combines TRBV28 with TRBJ1-5; 11 nucleotides agree with TRBD1. This TCR came from a woman older than 75 with acute or convalescent COVID-19. CDR3 protein: CASSLWGQGGFNQPQHF. Here the CDR3 DNA reads TGTGCCAGCAGTTTATGGGGACAGGGGGGATTCAATCAGCCCCAGCATTTT.